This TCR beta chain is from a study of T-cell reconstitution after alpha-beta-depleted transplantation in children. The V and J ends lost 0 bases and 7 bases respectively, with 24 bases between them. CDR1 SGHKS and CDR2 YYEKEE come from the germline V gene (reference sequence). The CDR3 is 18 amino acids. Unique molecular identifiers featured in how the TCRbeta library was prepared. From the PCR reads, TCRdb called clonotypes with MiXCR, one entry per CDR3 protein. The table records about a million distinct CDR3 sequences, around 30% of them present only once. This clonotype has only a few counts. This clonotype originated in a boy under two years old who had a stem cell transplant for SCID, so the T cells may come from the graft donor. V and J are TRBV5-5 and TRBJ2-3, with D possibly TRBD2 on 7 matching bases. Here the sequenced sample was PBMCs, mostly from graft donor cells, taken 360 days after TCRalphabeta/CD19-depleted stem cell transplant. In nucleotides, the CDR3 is TGTGCCAGCAGCTTGGCCGGTATCGCGGGGGCAAACCGGAATACGCAGTATTTT. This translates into CASSLAGIAGANRNTQYF.